This T cell receptor beta chain comes out of a study of blood T cell repertoires in COVID-19 (dated by TCRdb to about 2020). Concerning the study at large: Samples from collaborators originated in the United States, Italy and Spain and spanned both the acute and convalescent phases of COVID-19. The material from the prospective study consisted of cDNA or gDNA derived from T cells, B-cell-depleted T cells, or PBMCs. The dataset comprised deeply sampled blood TCRbeta repertoires from subjects exposed to, actively infected with, or recovered from COVID-19. A freely available public database, intended as a resource for researchers studying the immune response to SARS-CoV-2, is where the repertoires were released. The samples were drawn from the first 160 participants of the ongoing ImmuneRACE study and from more than 1,000 subjects provided by 6 global collaborators. Nearly every sample came with metadata listing a de-identified subject ID, COVID-19 status, age in years and sex. Where HLA class I and class II types were available, the types were taken from metadata supplied by the sample provider, not from assay-based typing. Overall study outcomes, separate from this receptor: The amount of clinical and demographic metadata varied by source and participant and was provided uncurated.

V gives up 1 base and J gives up 2 bases, and the segment between their germline ends measures 9 bases. CDR1 and CDR2, per the germline V gene (reference sequence), are SGHNT and YYREEE. The CDR3 holds 14 amino acids from the cysteine to the phenylalanine. CDR3 DNA only is kept here, 42 bases in frame from base 1. The immunoSEQ Assay, a bias-controlled multiplex PCR, was used to amplify TCRbeta CDR3 regions from genomic DNA. Turning to the authors' computational methods: Within the assay, amplification of reference gene primers was used to estimate how many nucleated cells each sample contained. To quantify the absolute abundance of each unique TCRbeta CDR3 rearrangement, sequence reads were collapsed and filtered. For each sample, productive Simpson clonality was calculated as the square root of Simpson's diversity index across productive rearrangements. TCRdb carries this immuneACCESS record with in-frame sequences only. Its versions omit some clonotypes, under half of them owing to an unresolved V gene in the studies checked, with the rest unexplained. The V and J calls and clone size come from that table; D and trimming were worked out from the DNA. Present in this sample are 55,000 to 80,000 clones, around 80% of which were seen just once. 6.3% of the sample goes to the ten largest clones.

To note about this clone: What this receptor recognizes is not known. No clone much larger than this one lies a single base away; base qualities are absent.

Each collaborating institution followed its own protocols to collect whole blood in K2EDTA tubes. For TCRbeta analysis, collaborators shipped samples in one of three forms: frozen whole blood, isolated PBMCs, or DNA extracted from either of those sample types. Sequencing was done on a sample of peripheral blood. The sequence derives from a human donor in a cohort sampled during active COVID-19. The rearrangement combines TRBV5-4 with TRBJ1-1; the D gene lacks a confident call. The nucleotides are TGTGCCAGCAGCTTGAAAACACCCAACACTGAAGCTTTCTTT. This gives the protein CASSLKTPNTEAFF.